This section outlines one T cell receptor (beta chain) sequence together with its context. In the original workflow: Amplifying reference gene primers gave estimates of nucleated cell counts. TCRdb keeps only in-frame clones here, not all; method: immunoSEQ multiplex PCR. D and trimming come from the DNA, and the V and J calls and clone size come from that table. This sample has around 310,000 clones; roughly 89% occur once, and the top ten carry around 1%. Followed over time, Seattle patients had been enrolled while infection was active. V was clipped by 2 bases and J by 0 bases, with 14 bases between them. Per the germline V gene, CDR1 is MNHNS and CDR2 is SASEGT. This CDR3 region has 18 residues. The entry originates in a study of blood T cell repertoires in COVID-19. In the study overall: Specimens from acute and convalescent COVID-19 originated in the United States, Italy and Spain. T cells, B-cell-depleted T cells, or PBMCs provided the cDNA or gDNA that served as material.

The V and J genes are TRBV6-1 and TRBJ1-6; TRBD1 might be the D (6 bases). Material: peripheral blood. This TCR derives from a woman aged 40-49 years with COVID-19, enrolled during active disease. The CDR3 region is CASSEPDSGVSYNSPLHF. CDR3 nucleotides: TGTGCCAGCAGTGAACCTGATTCAGGGGTCTCCTATAATTCACCCCTCCACTTT.